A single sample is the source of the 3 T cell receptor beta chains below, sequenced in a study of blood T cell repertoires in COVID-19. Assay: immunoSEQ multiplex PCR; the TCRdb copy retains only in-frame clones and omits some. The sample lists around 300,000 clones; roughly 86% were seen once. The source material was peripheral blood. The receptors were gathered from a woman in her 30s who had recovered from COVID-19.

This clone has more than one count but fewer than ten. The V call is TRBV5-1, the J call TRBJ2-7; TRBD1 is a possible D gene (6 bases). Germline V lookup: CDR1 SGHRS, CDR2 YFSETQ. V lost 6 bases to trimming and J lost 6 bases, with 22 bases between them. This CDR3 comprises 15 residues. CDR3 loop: CASTEGVGSSREQYF. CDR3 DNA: TGCGCCAGCACCGAGGGGGTTGGTTCCTCGCGCGAGCAGTACTTC.

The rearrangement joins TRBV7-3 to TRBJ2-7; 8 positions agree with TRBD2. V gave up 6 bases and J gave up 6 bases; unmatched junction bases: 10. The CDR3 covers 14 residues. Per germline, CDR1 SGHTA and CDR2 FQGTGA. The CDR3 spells CASRRTGTSFEQYF. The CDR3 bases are TGTGCCAGCAGACGAACCGGGACTAGTTTCGAGCAGTACTTC.

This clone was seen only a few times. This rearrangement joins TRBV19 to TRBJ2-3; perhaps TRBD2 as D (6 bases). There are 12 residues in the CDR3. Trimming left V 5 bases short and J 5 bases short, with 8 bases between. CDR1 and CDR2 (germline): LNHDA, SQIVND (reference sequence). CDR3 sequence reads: CASSYGGDTQYF. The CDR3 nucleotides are TGTGCCAGTAGTTACGGGGGAGATACGCAGTATTTT.